A selection of T cell receptor beta chains follows, all from one sample in a study of blood T cell repertoires in COVID-19. Clones were read by immunoSEQ multiplex PCR, and TCRdb kept only the in-frame ones, dropping some. The profile shows approximately 200,000 clones, approximately 80% of them singletons. Sequencing input: peripheral blood. These receptors all stem from a woman between 45 and 60 years old with acute or convalescent COVID-19. Each CDR3 is given with its conserved first and last residue. A D gene is named only where the DNA matches it firmly.

d_call	j_call	v_call	cdr3_aa
NA	TRBJ1-2	TRBV27	CASSLRSGGGANYGYTF
NA	TRBJ2-5	TRBV3-1/TRBV3-2	CASSSSREPPRETQYF
TRBD1	TRBJ2-7	TRBV24-1	CATSDATGGYEQYF
NA	TRBJ1-2	TRBV6-6	CASSYKGVDYGYTF
TRBD1	TRBJ2-7	TRBV29-1	CSVGKQGGSYEQYF
NA	TRBJ1-3	TRBV30	CAWSASLQKGNTIYF
TRBD1	TRBJ2-7	TRBV2	CASSPNLGQAISYEQYF
TRBD1	TRBJ1-1	TRBV7-3	CASSLTTGGTEAFF
NA	TRBJ2-5	TRBV27	CASSSRVGETQYF
NA	TRBJ2-3	TRBV7-2	CASSPSIAGTDTQYF
TRBD2	TRBJ2-3	TRBV4-2	CASSQTSGGTDTQYF
NA	TRBJ2-7	TRBV19	CASSTGYGYEQYF
NA	TRBJ2-2	TRBV28	CASSSSGSLAGELFF
TRBD1	TRBJ1-5	TRBV15	CATSRDRGQGQPQHF
TRBD1	TRBJ1-5	TRBV4-1	CASSQITGQARQPQHF
NA	TRBJ1-5	TRBV21-1	CARHTGRGDQPQHF
TRBD2	TRBJ2-3	TRBV9	CASSDGGDTQYF
TRBD1	TRBJ1-6	TRBV7-2	CASSPGTGQGYASPLHF
NA	TRBJ1-1	TRBV15	CATSKEQEIREAFF
NA	TRBJ2-7	TRBV30	CAWSVPEDRYEQYF
NA	TRBJ2-5	TRBV5-1	CASSSSDGAGETQYF
NA	TRBJ2-1	TRBV11-2	CASSLVVGVGEQFF
TRBD1	TRBJ1-1	TRBV3-1/TRBV3-2	CASSPGQERRGAFF
TRBD1	TRBJ2-7	TRBV7-8	CASSGRPGQGSYEQYF
NA	TRBJ2-1	TRBV5-1	CASSWGPGDGNEQFF
TRBD2	TRBJ2-5	TRBV28	CATAGGGSETQYF
NA	TRBJ2-2	TRBV19	CASSRQTNTGELFF
TRBD1	TRBJ1-6	TRBV28	CASRPRTGNNSPLHF
NA	TRBJ1-2	TRBV11-2	CASSETENYGYTF
NA	TRBJ1-1	TRBV2	CASSEADSAFF
NA	TRBJ2-7	TRBV5-4	CASSLAGDSYEQYF
NA	TRBJ2-3	TRBV5-1	CASSWLALTDTQYF
NA	TRBJ2-2	TRBV6-5	CASIREVTGELFF
NA	TRBJ1-2	TRBV2	CASSDIGHPLFNYGYTF
NA	TRBJ2-1	TRBV28	CASHSSGVLYNEQFF
TRBD1	TRBJ1-5	TRBV2	CASSVLQGGQPQHF
NA	TRBJ1-2	TRBV19	CASSIKQGPLDNYGYTF
NA	TRBJ1-1	TRBV5-1	CASSRTALEDTEAFF
NA	TRBJ1-6	TRBV6-5	CASSYVGGDNSPLHF
NA	TRBJ1-2	TRBV6-4	CASSGGNGYTF
TRBD1	TRBJ2-7	TRBV5-1	CASSLQGANEQYF
TRBD2	TRBJ2-2	TRBV29-1	CSVGARGGITGELFF
NA	TRBJ2-7	TRBV7-6	CASSRGLSYEQYF
NA	TRBJ1-1	TRBV27	CASSLTRDTEAFF
TRBD2	TRBJ2-2	TRBV6-4	CASSRASGSPTGELFF
NA	TRBJ1-2	TRBV5-6	CASSLAQVGGGYTF
NA	TRBJ1-2	TRBV3-1/TRBV3-2	CASSGDGGFHGYTF
NA	TRBJ2-2	TRBV7-9	CASTIGASATGELFF
NA	TRBJ2-7	TRBV14	CASSQDGYFSGYSYEQYF
NA	TRBJ1-4	TRBV18	CASSPTQPNEKLFF
TRBD2	TRBJ2-2	TRBV6-4	CASSETSGANTGELFF
NA	TRBJ2-2	TRBV19	CASSDLAWFAGELFF